Listed here are 9 T cell receptor beta chains from one sample, sequenced in a study of cytomegalovirus exposure and HLA in healthy donors. Produced via immunoSEQ multiplex PCR; TCRdb's table is partial and in-frame only. The table shows 250,000 to 400,000 clones, with roughly 87% occurring only once. The sequencing sample was made of PBMCs. These receptors all come from a young man in good health and CMV-seronegative.

This clone came up a few times. The chain uses TRBV15 and TRBJ1-6; D not resolved. The germline V gene encodes CDR1 LNHNV and CDR2 YYDKDF (reference sequence). V lost 3 bases and J 9 bases, leaving 12 bases between the germline ends. The CDR3 extends over 14 amino acids. Here the CDR3 DNA reads TGTGCCACCAGCAGGGTTATAGTCACTTCACCCCTCCACTTT. Translated, it gives CATSRVIVTSPLHF.

At least ten counts were recorded for this clone. The chain combines TRBV6-4 with TRBJ2-2, with a weak D call TRBD2 (6 bases). The CDR3 runs 13 residues. Germline-derived CDR1 and CDR2 are MRHNA and SNTAGT. The germline V and J ends were trimmed by 4 bases and 4 bases, with 7 bases remaining between them. For the CDR3, the DNA is TGTGCCAGCAGTGGGGACTTCACCGGGGAGCTGTTTTTT. It yields the protein CASSGDFTGELFF.

The CDR3 DNA reads TGCGCCAGCAGCTTGGATGCGGGACACACCGGGGAGCTGTTTTTT. Translated, it gives CASSLDAGHTGELFF. The rearrangement uses TRBV5-1 and TRBJ2-2, with D possibly matching TRBD2 (6 bases). From germline, CDR1 is SGHRS and CDR2 YFSETQ. The CDR3 covers 15 residues. Trimming stripped 0 bases from V and 3 bases from J, with 9 bases between.

The chain links TRBV29-1 to TRBJ2-7; 7 nucleotides line up with TRBD1. The V and J ends lost 3 bases and 4 bases, in that order; junction bases with no gene match: 3. Germline V CDR1 and CDR2: SQVTM, ANQGSEA. The CDR3 contains 12 residues. CDR3 in DNA: TGCAGCGTTGACCAGGGGGAATACGAGCAGTACTTC. Its protein product is CSVDQGEYEQYF.

V is TRBV5-1 and J is TRBJ1-2; 8 bases map to TRBD1. Germline V CDR1 and CDR2: SGHRS, YFSETQ. J lost 6 bases, V lost 4 bases, and 5 bases had no gene match. CDR3 length equals 13 residues. CDR3 loop: CASSAGQGHGYTF. CDR3 DNA sequence: TGCGCCAGCAGCGCCGGACAGGGACATGGCTACACCTTC.

The V call is TRBV25-1, the J call TRBJ2-7; D is ambiguous. Trimming stripped 3 bases from V and 3 bases from J, with 3 bases between. CDR1 is MGHDK, CDR2 SYGVNS, per germline. This CDR3 comprises 11 residues. The CDR3 reads CASSDSYEQYF. CDR3 sequence (DNA): TGTGCCAGCAGTGACAGCTACGAGCAGTACTTC.

This clone has only one observation. CDR3 protein: CSAGRDYEQFF. CDR3 coding DNA: TGCAGTGCTGGCCGGGACTATGAGCAGTTCTTC. This chain joins TRBV20-1 and TRBJ2-1, with TRBD2 as a possible D gene (6 bases). With 5 bases removed from V and 8 bases from J, the gap between germline ends came to 10 bases. Per the germline V gene, CDR1 is DFQATT and CDR2 is SNEGSKA (reference sequence). CDR3 length equals 11 residues.

This chain's CDR3 is CASSYSGGDNSPLHF. CDR3 DNA sequence: TGTGCCAGCAGTTACTCCGGAGGGGATAATTCACCCCTCCACTTT. The rearrangement joins TRBV6-5 to TRBJ1-6; a possible D gene is TRBD1 (5 bases). V was cut by 0 bases and J by 5 bases, with 8 bases left in between. CDR1 MNHEY and CDR2 SVGAGI come from the germline V gene. The CDR3 is 15 residues long.

This clone was observed a single time. At one end the junction does not follow the germline gene, possibly because of a read error. CDR3 residues: CASSVDTSTGELFF. CDR3 coding DNA: TGTGCCAGTAGTGTAGACACTAGCACCGGGGAGCTGTTTTTT. This rearrangement joins TRBV19 to TRBJ2-2, with a weak D call TRBD2 (5 bases). The CDR3 loop spans 14 amino acids. The germline V gene encodes CDR1 LNHDA and CDR2 SQIVND (reference sequence).